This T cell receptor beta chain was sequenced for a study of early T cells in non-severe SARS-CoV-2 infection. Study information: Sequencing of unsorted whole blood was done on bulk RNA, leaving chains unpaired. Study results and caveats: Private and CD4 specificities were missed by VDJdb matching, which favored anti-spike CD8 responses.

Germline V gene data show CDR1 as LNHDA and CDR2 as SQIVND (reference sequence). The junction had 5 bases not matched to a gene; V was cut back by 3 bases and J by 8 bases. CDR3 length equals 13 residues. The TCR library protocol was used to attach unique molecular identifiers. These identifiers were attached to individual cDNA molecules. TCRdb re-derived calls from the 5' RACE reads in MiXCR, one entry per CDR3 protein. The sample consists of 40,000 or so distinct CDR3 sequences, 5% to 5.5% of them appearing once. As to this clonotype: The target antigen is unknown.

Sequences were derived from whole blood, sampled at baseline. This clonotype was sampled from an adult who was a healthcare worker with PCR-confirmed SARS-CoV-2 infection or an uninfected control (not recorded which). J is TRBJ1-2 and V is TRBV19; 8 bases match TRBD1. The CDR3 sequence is CASSMTGQGGYTF. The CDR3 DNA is TGTGCCAGTAGTATGACCGGACAGGGAGGCTACACCTTC.